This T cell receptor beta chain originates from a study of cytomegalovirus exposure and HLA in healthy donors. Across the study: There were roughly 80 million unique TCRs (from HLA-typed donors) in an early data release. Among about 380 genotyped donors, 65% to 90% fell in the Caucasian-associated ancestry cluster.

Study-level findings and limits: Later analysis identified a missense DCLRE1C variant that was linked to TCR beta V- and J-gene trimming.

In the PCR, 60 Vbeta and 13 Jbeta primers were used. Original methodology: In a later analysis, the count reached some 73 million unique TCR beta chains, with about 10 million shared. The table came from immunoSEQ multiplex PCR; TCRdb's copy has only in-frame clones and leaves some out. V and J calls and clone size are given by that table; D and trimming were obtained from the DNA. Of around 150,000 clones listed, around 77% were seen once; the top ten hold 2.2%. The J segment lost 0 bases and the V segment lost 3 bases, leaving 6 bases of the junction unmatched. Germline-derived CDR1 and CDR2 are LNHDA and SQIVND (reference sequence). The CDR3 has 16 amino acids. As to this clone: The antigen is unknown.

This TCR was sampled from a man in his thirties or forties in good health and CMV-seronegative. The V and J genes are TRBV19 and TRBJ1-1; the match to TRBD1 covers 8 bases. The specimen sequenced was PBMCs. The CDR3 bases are TGTGCCAGTAGTATTCAACAGGGGGGACTGAACACTGAAGCTTTCTTT. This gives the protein CASSIQQGGLNTEAFF.